Below are 22 T cell receptor beta chains sequenced from a single sample in a study of T-cell memory formation after mild COVID-19. TCRdb ran MiXCR on the 5' RACE reads and lists one entry per CDR3 protein. The data show about 200,000 distinct CDR3 sequences, roughly 10% seen once. Sequenced material: PBMCs or a T cell subset sorted from them (not recorded which). All receptors derive from a man aged 18 to 35 who had mild COVID-19 (a few samples of this study predate the infection). Cell type and time point are not known.

There are a few counts of this clonotype. V and J are TRBV7-8 and TRBJ1-1; D might be TRBD1 (5 bases). Trimming took off 9 bases at V and 7 bases at J, with 18 bases between the two ends. The CDR3 runs 13 residues. The germline V gene has CDR1 SGHVS and CDR2 FQNEAQ. CDR3 nucleotides: TGTGCCAGTGGGGCGGCGGGGAAGCTTGAAGCTTTCTTT. It translates to CASGAAGKLEAFF.

The V gene is TRBV6-1, the J gene TRBJ2-7; D gene unclear. Germline V CDR1 and CDR2: MNHNS, SASEGT. The V end was cut by 6 bases, the J end by 1 base, with 7 bases between. CDR3 length: 12 residues. CDR3 residues: CASRAESYEQYF. The CDR3, as DNA: TGTGCCAGCAGGGCGGAATCCTACGAGCAGTACTTC.

The chain carries TRBV12-3 or TRBV12-4 and TRBJ1-2, with D hard to call. This CDR3 spans 13 amino acids. Trimming took off 4 bases at V and 8 bases at J, with 14 bases between the two ends. The CDR3: CASSYVHGRGYTF. In DNA, the CDR3 is TGTGCCAGCAGTTACGTTCACGGACGGGGCTACACCTTC.

This clonotype was recorded many times. V is TRBV7-2 and J is TRBJ2-1; 7 bases agree with TRBD2. The CDR3 consists of 13 residues. V was pared by 10 bases and J by 12 bases, with 15 bases of the junction left unmatched. Germline-derived CDR1 and CDR2 are SGHTA and FQGNSA. The chain's CDR3 is CATRQRIAGGQFF. For the CDR3, the DNA is TGTGCCACCCGACAGAGAATAGCGGGTGGGCAGTTCTTC.

This clonotype was picked up a small number of times. CDR3 loop: CSATNSGGGYTF. Written as DNA, the CDR3 is TGCAGTGCCACCAATTCAGGGGGTGGCTACACCTTC. The chain employs TRBV20-1 and TRBJ1-2; TRBD1 aligns across 7 bases. CDR3 size: 12 residues. Looked up from germline, CDR1 is DFQATT and CDR2 is SNEGSKA (reference sequence). Losses at the gene ends were 6 bases for V and 7 bases for J; bases not matched to a gene: 8.

This clonotype has at least ten counts. V usage is TRBV7-2 and J usage is TRBJ2-7; 9 bases fit TRBD2. The germline V gene has CDR1 SGHTA and CDR2 FQGNSA. With V trimmed by 1 base and J by 5 bases, 9 bases remained unmatched. The CDR3 totals 16 residues. The CDR3 DNA sequence: TGTGCCAGCAGCTTAGAAGGCGGGGGGGCCGGTCACGAGCAGTACGTC. This sequence encodes CASSLEGGGAGHEQYV.

CDR3 in DNA: TGTGCCAGCAGCTTACGTGGGGGAGACATTCAGTACTTC. This encodes CASSLRGGDIQYF. The chain uses TRBV7-2 and TRBJ2-4; either TRBD1 or TRBD2 may fit D (5 bases each). The CDR3 is made up of 13 amino acids. The V and J ends lost 2 bases and 8 bases respectively, with 10 bases between them. The germline CDR1 and CDR2 sequences are SGHTA and FQGNSA.

The rearrangement links TRBV7-3 to TRBJ2-3; D may be TRBD1 or TRBD2 (5 bases each). CDR1 is SGHTA and CDR2 is FQGTGA in the germline V gene. The V gene lost 5 bases and the J gene lost 5 bases, with 29 bases spanning the gap. CDR3 length: 19 residues. CDR3 nucleotide sequence: TGTGCCAGCAGCCGAACCAACTCTCGCTGGGTCCGGGACGGAGATACGCAGTATTTT. Translation: CASSRTNSRWVRDGDTQYF.

This clonotype was counted ten times or more. The chain couples TRBV7-2 to TRBJ1-2; 11 bases fit TRBD1. Looked up from germline, CDR1 is SGHTA and CDR2 is FQGNSA. V lost 6 bases to trimming and J lost 3 bases; unmatched junction nucleotides: 6. CDR3 length: 15 residues. CDR3 sequence reads: CASRYPGQGDYGYTF. The CDR3 DNA is TGTGCCAGCAGATATCCGGGACAGGGGGACTATGGCTACACCTTC.

The chain uses TRBV10-3 and TRBJ2-3; 8 bases line up with TRBD2. This CDR3 has 15 residues. V lost 4 bases, J lost 0 bases, and 3 bases stayed unmatched. Germline V CDR1 and CDR2: ENHRY, SYGVKD. The CDR3 loop reads CAISGLALSTDTQYF. Here the CDR3 DNA reads TGTGCCATCAGTGGACTAGCGCTCAGCACAGATACGCAGTATTTT.

The V and J genes are TRBV5-1 and TRBJ1-2; D ambiguous. Germline values: CDR1 SGHRS, CDR2 YFSETQ. This CDR3 has 12 amino acids. V lost 0 bases and J lost 6, with 6 bases in between. The CDR3 loop is CASSLDRHGYTF. CDR3 coding DNA: TGCGCCAGCAGCTTGGACAGACATGGCTACACCTTC.

CDR3 sequence: CASSSPGAGELFF. The DNA of the CDR3 is TGTGCCAGCAGCAGTCCTGGGGCCGGGGAGCTGTTTTTT. The V gene is TRBV7-3, the J gene TRBJ2-2; D unresolved. This CDR3 has 13 residues. Germline values: CDR1 SGHTA, CDR2 FQGTGA. V was shortened by 5 bases and J by 6 bases, with 10 bases between the two germline ends.

The V call is TRBV6-6, the J call TRBJ1-3; 11 positions agree with TRBD1. This CDR3 is 15 amino acids long. V gave up 6 bases and J gave up 5 bases; unmatched junction bases: 6. The germline gives CDR1 MNHNY, CDR2 SVGAGI (reference sequence). In DNA form, the CDR3 reads TGTGCCAGCAGAGAAAGGACAGGGGGCAGAAACACCATATATTTT. Translation gives CASRERTGGRNTIYF.

This clonotype was counted at least ten times. The chain employs TRBV23-1 and TRBJ2-5; D is unclear. TRBV23-1 is classed as an ORF, of uncertain function. This CDR3 is 13 amino acids long. Trimming removed 0 bases at V and 3 bases at J, with 5 bases between. DNA for the CDR3: TGCGCCAGCAGTCAATCGAGAGAAGAGACCCAGTACTTC. This gives the protein CASSQSREETQYF.

In DNA form, the CDR3 reads TGTGCCATCAGTTTAGCGGGGGGCAACCAAGAGACCCAGTACTTC. It specifies CAISLAGGNQETQYF. The chain couples TRBV10-3 to TRBJ2-5; 10 positions agree with TRBD2. In germline, CDR1 is ENHRY, CDR2 SYGVKD. CDR3 length: 15 amino acids. Trimming cost V 5 bases and J 0 bases; bases outside gene matches: 3.

The rearrangement uses TRBV7-9 and TRBJ1-1; no firm D call. V lost 1 base and J 8 bases, leaving 11 bases between the germline ends. The CDR3 has 13 residues. CDR1 is SEHNR, CDR2 FQNEAQ, per germline (reference sequence). The CDR3 region has the DNA TGTGCCAGCAGCTTAGGGTTGACGTCCGAAGCTTTCTTT. It encodes CASSLGLTSEAFF.

The chain carries TRBV6-6 and TRBJ2-7; D gene uncertain. Germline lookup yields CDR1 MNHNY and CDR2 SVGAGI (reference sequence). V lost 6 bases to trimming and J lost 4 bases, with 10 bases between them. This CDR3 is 12 amino acids long. The CDR3 coding sequence is TGTGCCAGCAGCCCTCAGTCTTACGAGCAGTACGTC. Translating gives CASSPQSYEQYV.

This clonotype has only a few counts. The gene calls are TRBV28 and TRBJ2-6; D ambiguous. Trimming left V 3 bases short and J 2 bases short, with 5 bases between. The CDR3 covers 14 residues. Germline loops: CDR1 MDHEN, CDR2 SYDVKM. CDR3 protein: CASSFSAGANVLTF. CDR3 in DNA: TGTGCCAGCAGTTTCTCTGCTGGGGCCAACGTCCTGACTTTC.

The rearrangement joins TRBV7-2 to TRBJ2-1, with 9 bases aligning to TRBD2. Trimming removed 2 bases from V and 10 bases from J; junction bases left unmatched: 12. Germline V gene data show CDR1 as SGHTA and CDR2 as FQGNSA. This CDR3 contains 16 residues. The CDR3 protein is CASSLMVAGGPLEQFF. CDR3 DNA sequence: TGTGCCAGCAGCTTAATGGTGGCGGGGGGGCCTCTCGAGCAGTTCTTC.

This clonotype was seen at least ten times. This chain joins TRBV29-1 and TRBJ2-1, with D possibly being TRBD1 (7 bases). V was cut by 5 bases and J by 4 bases, with 15 bases left in between. The germline gives CDR1 SQVTM, CDR2 ANQGSEA. This CDR3 is 14 amino acids long. The DNA of the CDR3 is TGCAGCGTTAGGGCCAGGGGGGAATACAATGAGCAGTTCTTC. Protein sequence: CSVRARGEYNEQFF.

The genes are TRBV9 and TRBJ2-5; perhaps TRBD2 as D (5 bases). The CDR3 is 12 amino acids. Trimming stripped 2 bases from V and 3 bases from J, with 5 bases between. The V gene's germline CDR1 is SGDLS and CDR2 YYNGEE. CDR3: CASSVGEETQYF. The CDR3 DNA sequence: TGTGCCAGCAGCGTCGGGGAAGAGACCCAGTACTTC.

This clonotype was found a few times. This rearrangement joins TRBV28 to TRBJ1-4, with D maybe TRBD1 (5 bases). The germline V gene encodes CDR1 MDHEN and CDR2 SYDVKM. This CDR3 has 14 amino acids. The V end lost 2 bases, the J end lost 11 bases, and 15 bases lay between the germline ends. CDR3 in amino acids: CASSLPGGSWKLFF. In nucleotides, the CDR3 is TGTGCCAGCAGTTTACCCGGGGGTTCATGGAAACTGTTTTTT.